What follows are 10 T cell receptor beta chains derived from one specimen sequenced in a study of blood T cell repertoires in COVID-19. Data came from immunoSEQ multiplex PCR; TCRdb stores just in-frame clones and leaves some out. The sample consists of 200,000 to 300,000 clones, around 84% of them appearing once. The sequenced material came from peripheral blood. These TCRs come from a woman in her seventies with active or convalescent COVID-19.

The genes are TRBV15 and TRBJ1-5; no clear D. The V and J ends lost 8 bases and 1 base respectively, with 12 bases between them. The germline V gene has CDR1 LNHNV and CDR2 YYDKDF (reference sequence). The CDR3 extends over 14 amino acids. CDR3 bases: TGTGCCACCCATTCGGGTTTAAGCAATCAGCCCCAGCATTTT. Protein sequence: CATHSGLSNQPQHF.

The chain is built from TRBV4-3 and TRBJ1-6; perhaps TRBD1 as D (5 bases). CDR3 length: 15 residues. Germline V gene data show CDR1 as LGHNA and CDR2 as YSLEER. Trimming removed 3 bases from V and 9 bases from J, with 15 bases in between. In DNA, the CDR3 is TGCGCCAGCAGCCAGGAAACTGACAGACTTTCACCCCTCCACTTT. Amino acid sequence: CASSQETDRLSPLHF.

J is TRBJ1-4 and V is TRBV7-3, with D perhaps TRBD1 (6 bases). The ends were cut back, 2 bases at V and 4 bases at J, with 11 bases in the middle. This CDR3 has 15 residues. CDR1 is SGHTA and CDR2 is FQGTGA in the germline V gene. The chain's CDR3 is CASSLSGTSNEKLFF. For the CDR3, the DNA is TGTGCCAGCAGCTTATCCGGGACAAGTAATGAAAAACTGTTTTTT.

This clone was detected once. V usage is TRBV12-3 or TRBV12-4 and J usage is TRBJ1-6, with D possibly matching TRBD1 (5 bases). The CDR3 is 12 amino acids. V lost 6 bases and J lost 9, with 9 bases in between. Written as DNA, the CDR3 is TGTGCCAGCAGGCAGGGAGGTTCACCCCTCCACTTT. This sequence encodes CASRQGGSPLHF.

The rearrangement links TRBV21-1 to TRBJ2-2; the DNA was not used to check the table's D call, TRBD2. TRBV21-1 is a pseudogene locus. There are 16 residues in the CDR3. Here the CDR3 reads CASSIRGRRKTGELFF. Written as DNA, the CDR3 is TGTGCCAGCAGCATAAGAGGAAGACGGAAAACCGGGGAGCTGTTTTTT.

The rearrangement uses TRBV4-3 and TRBJ2-1; 9 positions agree with TRBD1. Germline CDR1 is LGHNA and CDR2 is YSLEER. The CDR3 has 15 amino acids. After removal of 9 bases from V and 7 bases from J, the junction contained 13 bases not matched to a gene. The CDR3 loop is CASRSGTGRGNEQFF. Written as DNA, the CDR3 is TGCGCCAGTCGATCCGGGACAGGGAGGGGGAATGAGCAGTTCTTC.

The chain couples TRBV29-1 to TRBJ1-2; the D is unclear. Germline CDR1 SQVTM, CDR2 ANQGSEA. There are 12 residues in the CDR3. V gave up 3 bases and J gave up 5 bases, with 10 bases separating them. CDR3 DNA: TGCAGCGTTGACTACGGGAGGTATGGCTACACCTTC. This sequence encodes CSVDYGRYGYTF.

The chain recombines TRBV27 with TRBJ1-1; TRBD1 matches at 10 bases. Germline CDR1 MNHEY, CDR2 SMNVEV (reference sequence). The CDR3 is 14 residues long. J was trimmed by 4 bases and V by 8 bases; bases with no gene match: 7. For the CDR3, the DNA is TGTGCCAGCCTCCGGACAGGGGGAGGCACTGAAGCTTTCTTT. Translation: CASLRTGGGTEAFF.

This rearrangement joins TRBV7-9 to TRBJ2-7; 11 positions match TRBD1. The V gene end was trimmed by 5 bases and the J gene end by 5 bases; junction bases not matched to a gene: 11. Germline values: CDR1 SEHNR, CDR2 FQNEAQ (reference sequence). This CDR3 is built from 16 residues. The CDR3 region has the DNA TGTGCCAGCAGCCATCCTATCCGGGACAGGGGGGACGAGCAGTACTTC. Residues: CASSHPIRDRGDEQYF.

The chain joins TRBV3-1 (or the pseudogene TRBV3-2) to TRBJ1-5; 10 bases line up with TRBD1. V lost 4 bases to trimming and J lost 0 bases; unmatched junction nucleotides: 3. From germline, CDR1 is LGHDT and CDR2 YNNKEL (reference sequence). The CDR3 is 16 residues long. As DNA, the CDR3 is TGTGCCAGCAGCCTTCGGACAGGGGGTAGCAATCAGCCCCAGCATTTT. Amino acids: CASSLRTGGSNQPQHF.